The 20 T cell receptor beta chains given below trace back to one sample, sequenced in a study of T and B cells in COVID-19 patients. From blood, about 250-500 ng of genomic DNA served as TRB template. TRB rearrangements were amplified by multiplex PCR with BIOMED2 TRB-A/B primers. TCRdb redid the calling of the multiplex PCR reads with MiXCR, one entry per CDR3 protein. This table holds roughly 16,000 distinct CDR3 sequences, roughly 29% found once. The sequenced material came from blood. Receptors were obtained from a human donor who had recovered from COVID-19.

This clonotype showed up just a few times. V usage is TRBV7-2 and J usage is TRBJ1-5; possibly TRBD1 for D (5 bases). The V and J ends lost 4 bases and 1 base respectively, with 14 bases between them. Germline CDR1 is SGHTA and CDR2 is FQGNSA. The CDR3 has 16 amino acids. The CDR3 loop reads CASSSPWGLSNQPQHF. In DNA, the CDR3 is TGTGCCAGCAGCTCCCCGTGGGGGTTGAGCAATCAGCCCCAGCATTTT. Looking up the rest from reference TRBV7-2 and TRBJ1-5 gives the full variable domain: GAGVSQSPSNKVTEKGKDVELRCDPISGHTALYWYRQSLGQGLEFLIYFQGNSAPDKSGLPSDRFSAERTGGSVSTLTIQRTQQEDSAVYLCASSSPWGLSNQPQHFGDGTRLSIL.

This sequence joins TRBV19 and TRBJ1-1; D gene unclear. V dropped 5 bases and J dropped 5 bases, with 15 bases sitting between them. The CDR3 length is 14 residues. Germline lookup yields CDR1 LNHDA and CDR2 SQIVND (reference sequence). As DNA, the CDR3 is TGTGCCAGTAGTCCCGGCCCTCTAGGGACTGAAGCTTTCTTT. The encoded protein is CASSPGPLGTEAFF.

The J gene is TRBJ2-6, the V gene TRBV10-3; perhaps D is TRBD1 or TRBD2 (5 bases each). With 0 bases removed from V and 3 bases from J, the gap between germline ends came to 24 bases. This CDR3 is built from 21 residues. From germline, CDR1 is ENHRY and CDR2 SYGVKD. The CDR3 spells CAISESSARDGPRVGANVLTF. The CDR3 coding sequence is TGTGCCATCAGTGAGTCGAGTGCCCGGGACGGCCCTAGAGTTGGGGCCAACGTCCTGACTTTC.

V gene TRBV5-4 combines with J gene TRBJ2-5, with 7 bases matching TRBD2. The germline V gene has CDR1 SGHNT and CDR2 YYREEE (reference sequence). V gave up 0 bases and J gave up 1 base; unmatched junction bases: 3. This CDR3 comprises 15 residues. CDR3 nucleotides: TGTGCCAGCAGCTTGGAGGCTAGCGGCCAAGAGACCCAGTACTTC. Protein: CASSLEASGQETQYF.

This clonotype is classed as medium-sized (0.01 to 0.1%). The CDR3 region is CASSLAMTGGRETQYF. CDR3 bases: TGTGCCAGCAGCCTAGCGATGACAGGGGGACGGGAGACCCAGTACTTC. The chain links TRBV5-5 to TRBJ2-5; 9 positions match TRBD1. Per the germline V gene, CDR1 is SGHKS and CDR2 is YYEKEE (reference sequence). The V gene end was trimmed by 4 bases and the J gene end by 5 bases; junction bases not matched to a gene: 12. This CDR3 contains 16 residues. Complete variable domain (other parts from reference TRBV5-5 and TRBJ2-5): DAGVTQSPTHLIKTRGQQVTLRCSPISGHKSVSWYQQVLGQGPQFIFQYYEKEERGRGNFPDRFSARQFPNYSSELNVNALLLGDSALYLCASSLAMTGGRETQYFGPGTRLLVL.

This clonotype is medium-sized in the sample. The genes are TRBV6-5 and TRBJ2-7; D might be TRBD1 (6 bases). V was shortened by 5 bases and J by 7 bases, with 18 bases between the two germline ends. This CDR3 spans 14 amino acids. The V gene's germline CDR1 is MNHEY and CDR2 SVGAGI. The CDR3, as DNA: TGTGCCAGCAGTCACCGACTACCCCAGGGGGAGCAGTACTTC. As protein: CASSHRLPQGEQYF.

The chain links TRBV5-6 to TRBJ1-3; no clear D. CDR1 SGHDT and CDR2 YYEEEE come from the germline V gene. The CDR3 has 12 residues. V gave up 0 bases and J gave up 4 bases, with 2 bases separating them. The CDR3 here is CASSLDGNTIYF. In DNA form, the CDR3 reads TGTGCCAGCAGCTTGGACGGAAACACCATATATTTT. The full variable domain, completed using reference TRBV5-6 and TRBJ1-3, is DAGVTQSPTHLIKTRGQQVTLRCSPKSGHDTVSWYQQALGQGPQFIFQYYEEEERQRGNFPDRFSGHQFPNYSSELNVNALLLGDSALYLCASSLDGNTIYFGEGSWLTVV.

This clonotype rates as medium-sized. This chain uses TRBV19 with TRBJ2-6; no clear D gene. Per germline, CDR1 LNHDA and CDR2 SQIVND (reference sequence). V was cut by 7 bases and J by 0 bases, with 4 bases left in between. CDR3 length: 13 amino acids. The CDR3 nucleotides are TGTGCCAGTATGGTCTCTGGGGCCAACGTCCTGACTTTC. It specifies CASMVSGANVLTF.

By frequency in the sample, this clonotype is medium-sized (0.01 to 0.1%). This chain joins TRBV29-1 and TRBJ2-5; 8 positions agree with TRBD1. Germline V lookup: CDR1 SQVTM, CDR2 ANQGSEA. This CDR3 region has 13 residues. DNA for the CDR3: TGCGCTTCTTCTCAAGGACAGGGCGAGACCCAGTACTTC. Translation: CASSQGQGETQYF.

This clonotype was recorded a few times. The chain links TRBV27 to TRBJ1-2; 8 nucleotides align to TRBD1. The trim removed 5 bases at V and 6 bases at J, leaving 2 bases unmatched. CDR1 is MNHEY and CDR2 is SMNVEV in the germline V gene (reference sequence). CDR3 length equals 12 residues. CDR3 sequence reads: CASSRTGNGYTF. The CDR3 DNA reads TGTGCCAGCAGTAGGACAGGGAATGGCTACACCTTC.

About this clonotype itself: It is unclear where the CDR3 begins or ends on the DNA, so no DNA is shown, and the CDR3 is as TCRdb lists it. The V call is TRBV24-1, the J call TRBJ2-1; TRBD1, the table's D call, was not compared with the DNA. The CDR3 region is 12 residues in length, termini included. Germline V gene data show CDR1 as KGHDR and CDR2 as SFDVKD. CDR3 loop: CATSDPWGRGIF.

The chain has TRBV11-3 and TRBJ2-6; D is possibly TRBD2 (6 bases). Germline values: CDR1 SGHNT, CDR2 YENEEA. CDR3 size: 14 residues. Trimming left V 5 bases short and J 2 bases short, with 7 bases between. CDR3 nucleotides: TGTGCCAGCAGCGGGGGGACTGGGGCCAACGTCCTGACTTTC. As protein: CASSGGTGANVLTF.

This clonotype is categorized as medium-sized. The genes are TRBV29-1 and TRBJ2-7; perhaps D is TRBD1 or TRBD2 (5 bases each). Trimming removed 0 bases from V and 1 base from J, with 13 bases in between. Germline-derived CDR1 and CDR2 are SQVTM and ANQGSEA. The CDR3 totals 15 residues. Here the CDR3 reads CSVEEVGDGSYEQYF. The DNA of the CDR3 is TGCAGCGTTGAAGAAGTAGGGGACGGGTCCTACGAGCAGTACTTC.

This clonotype was counted between two and nine times. This rearrangement joins TRBV15 to TRBJ1-4; D is uncertain. The V end lost 1 base, the J end lost 4 bases, and 10 bases lay between the germline ends. CDR1 and CDR2 (germline): LNHNV, YYDKDF (reference sequence). This CDR3 has 15 residues. CDR3 in amino acids: CATSRAGSYNEKLFF. In nucleotides, the CDR3 is TGTGCCACCAGCAGAGCGGGCAGCTATAATGAAAAACTGTTTTTT.

This clonotype has a handful of counts. The gene calls are TRBV5-4 and TRBJ1-1; D gene ambiguous. There are 14 residues in the CDR3. Germline V gene lookup returns CDR1 SGHNT and CDR2 YYREEE (reference sequence). The V end lost 0 bases, the J end lost 5 bases, and 11 bases lay between the germline ends. CDR3 amino acids: CASSLATGETEAFF. Here the CDR3 DNA reads TGTGCCAGCAGCTTGGCCACTGGGGAGACTGAAGCTTTCTTT.

This clonotype is medium-sized (0.01 to 0.1%) within its sample. The chain joins TRBV12-3 or TRBV12-4 to TRBJ2-3, with D possibly being TRBD2 (6 bases). V was pared by 7 bases and J by 5 bases, with 16 bases between. The CDR3 totals 14 residues. The CDR3 DNA reads TGTGCCAGCACTTCGGGACTGCCGGGAGATACGCAGTATTTT. This encodes CASTSGLPGDTQYF.

In this sample, this clonotype turned up a few times. The chain recombines TRBV7-6 with TRBJ1-4; D remains unclear. Germline CDR1 and CDR2: SGHVS and FNYEAQ. CDR3 length: 12 residues. Trimming removed 2 bases from V and 7 bases from J, with 5 bases in between. The CDR3 protein is CASSLFPEKLFF. DNA of the CDR3: TGTGCCAGCAGCTTATTTCCTGAAAAACTGTTTTTT.

The rearrangement uses TRBV11-3 and TRBJ2-3; 8 nucleotides match TRBD2. Germline-derived CDR1 and CDR2 are SGHNT and YENEEA. V lost 5 bases and J lost 4; bases outside the gene matches: 14. There are 17 residues in the CDR3. The CDR3, as DNA: TGTGCCAGCAGCGGAGGGGGACCGGCGGGAGGCCCAGATACGCAGTATTTT. It yields the protein CASSGGGPAGGPDTQYF.

This clonotype showed up just once. The CDR3: CANRTGPDTNEQFF. The CDR3 region has the DNA TGTGCCAACCGGACCGGTCCGGACACCAATGAGCAGTTCTTC. The chain links TRBV24-1 to TRBJ2-1, with a weak D call TRBD1 (5 bases). Trimming removed 11 bases at V and 6 bases at J, with 19 bases between. CDR3 length: 14 amino acids. Germline V CDR1 and CDR2: KGHDR, SFDVKD.

This clonotype was picked up a small number of times. The chain recombines TRBV6-2 or TRBV6-3 with TRBJ1-3; no clear D. Trimming pared 1 base from V and 0 bases from J, leaving 10 bases between. CDR3 length: 16 residues. Germline CDR1 is MNHEY and CDR2 is SVGEGT. The CDR3 DNA follows: TGTGCCAGCAGTTACTTGGGAGGCAGCTCTGGAAACACCATATATTTT. It specifies CASSYLGGSSGNTIYF.